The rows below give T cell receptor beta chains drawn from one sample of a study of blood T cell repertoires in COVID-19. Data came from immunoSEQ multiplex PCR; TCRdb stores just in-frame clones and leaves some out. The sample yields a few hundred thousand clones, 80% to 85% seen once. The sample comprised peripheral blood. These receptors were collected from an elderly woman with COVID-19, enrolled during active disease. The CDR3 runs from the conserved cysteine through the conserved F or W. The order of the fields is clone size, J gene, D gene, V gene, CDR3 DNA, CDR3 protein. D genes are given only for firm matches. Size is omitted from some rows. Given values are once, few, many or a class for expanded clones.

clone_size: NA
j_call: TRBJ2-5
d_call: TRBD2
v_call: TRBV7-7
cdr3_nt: TGTGCTAGCAGCACAGGACTAGCGGGAGCTGAGACCCAGTACTTC
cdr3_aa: CASSTGLAGAETQYF

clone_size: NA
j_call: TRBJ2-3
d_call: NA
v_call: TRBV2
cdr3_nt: TGTGCCAGCAGGGCTGGCCCGTTTGCGCAGTATTTT
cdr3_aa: CASRAGPFAQYF

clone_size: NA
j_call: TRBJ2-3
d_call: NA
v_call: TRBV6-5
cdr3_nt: TGTGCCAGCAGTTACTCGAAGAGCGATACGCAGTATTTT
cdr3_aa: CASSYSKSDTQYF

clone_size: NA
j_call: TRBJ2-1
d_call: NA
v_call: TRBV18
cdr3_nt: TGTGCCAGCTCACGTATGAATGAGCAGTTCTTC
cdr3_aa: CASSRMNEQFF

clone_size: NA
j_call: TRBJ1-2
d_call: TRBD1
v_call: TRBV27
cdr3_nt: TGTGCCAGCAGGAACCCTTCGTCAGGGGGCGCGGGAGGCTACACCTTC
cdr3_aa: CASRNPSSGGAGGYTF

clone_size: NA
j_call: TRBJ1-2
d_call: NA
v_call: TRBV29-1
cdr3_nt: TGCAGCGTGGCCCGGTGGGGGGTAGGCTACACCTTC
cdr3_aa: CSVARWGVGYTF

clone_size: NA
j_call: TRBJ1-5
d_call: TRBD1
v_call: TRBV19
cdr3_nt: TGTGCCAGTAGTATGGACAGGGGAGGCAATCAGCCCCAGCATTTT
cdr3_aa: CASSMDRGGNQPQHF

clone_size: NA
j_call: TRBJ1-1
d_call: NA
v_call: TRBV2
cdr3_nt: TGTGCCAGCAGATACAGGGCGGTTGATTTCTTT
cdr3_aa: CASRYRAVDFF

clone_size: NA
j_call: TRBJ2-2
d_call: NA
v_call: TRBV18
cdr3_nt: TGTGCCAGCTCACCACTAGCTGACACCGGGGAGCTGTTTTTT
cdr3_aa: CASSPLADTGELFF

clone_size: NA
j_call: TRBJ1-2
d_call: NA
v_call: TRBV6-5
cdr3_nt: TGTGCCAGCACCAGAGGCCAGGGGACGAACTATGGCTACACCTTC
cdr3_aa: CASTRGQGTNYGYTF

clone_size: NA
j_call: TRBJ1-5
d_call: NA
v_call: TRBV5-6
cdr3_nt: TGTGCCAGCAGCTCTGGCCGGGTCTGGAATCAGCCCCAGCATTTT
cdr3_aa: CASSSGRVWNQPQHF

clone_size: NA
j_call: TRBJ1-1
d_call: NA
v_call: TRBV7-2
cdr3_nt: TGTGCCAGCAGCTTGAATACAGATGAAAACACTGAAGCTTTCTTT
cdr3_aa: CASSLNTDENTEAFF

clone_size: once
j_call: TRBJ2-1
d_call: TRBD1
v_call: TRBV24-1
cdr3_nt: TGTGCCACCAGTGATTCCGGGACAGGGTCCGATGAGCAGTTCTTC
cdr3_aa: CATSDSGTGSDEQFF

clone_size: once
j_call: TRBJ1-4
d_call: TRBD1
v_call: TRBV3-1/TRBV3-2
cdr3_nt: TGTGCCAGCACCCTCCTACAGGGGGCTGGTGAAAAACTGTTTTTT
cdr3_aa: CASTLLQGAGEKLFF

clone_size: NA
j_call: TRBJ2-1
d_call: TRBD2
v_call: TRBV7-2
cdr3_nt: TGTGCCAGCAGCGAGCGGGAGGGCCGGGGTGAGCAGTTCTTC
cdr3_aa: CASSEREGRGEQFF

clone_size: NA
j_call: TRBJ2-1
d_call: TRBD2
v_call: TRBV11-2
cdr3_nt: TGTGCCAGCAGCCCACCGGGACTAGCTTTCAATGAGCAGTTCTTC
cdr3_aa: CASSPPGLAFNEQFF

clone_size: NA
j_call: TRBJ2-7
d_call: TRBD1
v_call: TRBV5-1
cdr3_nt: TGCGCCAGCAGATTGGGACAGGGAAGCTCCTACGAGCAGTACTTC
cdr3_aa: CASRLGQGSSYEQYF

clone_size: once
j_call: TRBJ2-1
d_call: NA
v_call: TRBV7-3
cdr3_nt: TGTGCCAGCAGCTCCCAGGCAACCCGTTCCTACAATGAGCAGTTCTTC
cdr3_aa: CASSSQATRSYNEQFF

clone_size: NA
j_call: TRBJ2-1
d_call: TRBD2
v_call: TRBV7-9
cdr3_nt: TGTGCCAGCAGCTTAATACTAGCGGGCAATGAGCAGTTCTTC
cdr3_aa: CASSLILAGNEQFF

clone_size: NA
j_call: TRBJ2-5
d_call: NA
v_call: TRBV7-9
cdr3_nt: TGTGCCAGCAGCTTTGAGGGTGCCCGAAAAGAGACCCAGTACTTC
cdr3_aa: CASSFEGARKETQYF

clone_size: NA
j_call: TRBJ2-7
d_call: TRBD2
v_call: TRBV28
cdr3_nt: TGTGCCAGCAGTGCCGGGACTAGCGGGCCAAACGAGCAGTACTTC
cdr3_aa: CASSAGTSGPNEQYF

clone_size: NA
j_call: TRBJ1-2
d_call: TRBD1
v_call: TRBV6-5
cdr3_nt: TGTGCCAGCAGCCCCGAGGGGACAGGGGTCTATGGCTACACCTTC
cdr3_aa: CASSPEGTGVYGYTF

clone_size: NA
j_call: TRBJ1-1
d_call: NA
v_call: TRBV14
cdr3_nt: TGTGCCAGCAGCCTCCGGCGGGGGGTAATGAACACTGAAGCTTTCTTT
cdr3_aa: CASSLRRGVMNTEAFF